This passage covers 19 T cell receptor beta chains from one sample sequenced in a study of blood T cell repertoires in COVID-19. Profiling relied on immunoSEQ multiplex PCR, and the TCRdb table lists in-frame clones only, not all of them. The sample lists around 200,000 clones; around 88% were seen once. The sample taken for sequencing was PBMCs or T cells enriched from blood (not recorded which). The receptors derive from a middle-aged man with acute COVID-19.

J is TRBJ1-1 and V is TRBV10-3, with D possibly TRBD1 on 5 matching bases. The V end lost 2 bases, the J end lost 2 bases, and 6 bases lay between the germline ends. The CDR3 length is 13 residues. Germline CDR1 is ENHRY and CDR2 is SYGVKD. This CDR3 is CAISEGANTEAFF. CDR3 coding DNA: TGTGCCATCAGTGAGGGGGCAAACACTGAAGCTTTCTTT.

The rearrangement links TRBV11-2 to TRBJ1-5, with 9 bases aligning to TRBD1. The CDR3 has 15 residues. Germline V gene sequence: CDR1 SGHAT, CDR2 FQNNGV. The V segment lost 2 bases and the J segment 4 bases; nucleotides outside the gene matches: 3. Here the CDR3 DNA reads TGTGCCAGCAGCTTACGGACAGGGGTGAATCAGCCCCAGCATTTT. Translating it yields CASSLRTGVNQPQHF.

The CDR3 protein is CASSREWNTEAFF. For the CDR3, the DNA is TGTGCCAGCAGCCGGGAGTGGAACACTGAAGCTTTCTTT. V and J are TRBV7-3 and TRBJ1-1; D ambiguous. Germline-derived CDR1 and CDR2 are SGHTA and FQGTGA. The CDR3 is 13 residues long. Trimming took 5 bases from V and 1 from J, leaving 8 bases between them.

The chain employs TRBV28 and TRBJ1-3; D remains ambiguous. Trimming took off 8 bases at V and 7 bases at J, with 9 bases between the two ends. The CDR3 is 11 amino acids. From germline, CDR1 is MDHEN and CDR2 SYDVKM. The DNA for the CDR3 is TGTGCCAGCGGTACACGTAACACCATATATTTT. Translating gives CASGTRNTIYF.

The rearrangement links TRBV6-5 to TRBJ1-2; 9 bases map to TRBD1. The CDR3 runs to 15 residues. The junction had 7 bases not matched to a gene; V was cut back by 5 bases and J by 3 bases. The germline CDR1 and CDR2 sequences are MNHEY and SVGAGI. Here the CDR3 DNA reads TGTGCCAGCAGTCCTTGGGGGACAGGGCACTATGGCTACACCTTC. Translated, it gives CASSPWGTGHYGYTF.

The chain links TRBV3-1 (or the pseudogene TRBV3-2) to TRBJ2-5; 11 bases line up with TRBD1. Germline CDR1 and CDR2: LGHDT and YNNKEL (reference sequence). CDR3 length: 16 residues. Germline trimming cut 1 base from V and 4 bases from J; bases unmatched to any gene: 5. The CDR3 loop reads CASSQGGTGGLETQYF. CDR3 DNA: TGTGCCAGCAGCCAAGGGGGGACAGGGGGTCTAGAGACCCAGTACTTC.

The chain is built from TRBV15 and TRBJ2-2; 14 bases map to TRBD2. V lost 10 bases, J lost 9 bases, and 10 bases stayed unmatched. Germline CDR1 and CDR2: LNHNV and YYDKDF (reference sequence). This CDR3 spans 15 amino acids. The CDR3 sequence is CASKTSGRVLRELFF. CDR3 in DNA: TGTGCCAGCAAGACTAGCGGGAGGGTCCTCCGGGAGCTGTTTTTT.

J is TRBJ2-7 and V is TRBV29-1; 7 bases are shared with TRBD2. With V trimmed by 4 bases and J by 4 bases, 4 bases remained unmatched. The CDR3 extends over 12 amino acids. Germline V CDR1 and CDR2: SQVTM, ANQGSEA. CDR3 sequence: CSVVGGSYEQYF. CDR3 nucleotides: TGCAGCGTTGTGGGCGGGAGTTACGAGCAGTACTTC.

CDR3 sequence reads: CASSSPGRRTEAFF. CDR3 bases: TGTGCCAGCAGTTCACCAGGGAGGAGGACTGAAGCTTTCTTT. The chain uses TRBV28 and TRBJ1-1, with TRBD1 as a possible D gene (5 bases). Trimming removed 4 bases from V and 5 bases from J, with 14 bases in between. From germline, CDR1 is MDHEN and CDR2 SYDVKM. The length of the CDR3 is 14 residues.

The rearrangement uses TRBV28 and TRBJ2-4, with D possibly TRBD1 on 6 matching bases. The CDR3 extends over 17 amino acids. Germline V lookup: CDR1 MDHEN, CDR2 SYDVKM. Trimming pared 6 bases from V and 3 bases from J, leaving 21 bases between. The CDR3: CASRRPSAGADKNIQYF. In DNA form, the CDR3 reads TGTGCCAGCAGGCGACCTTCGGCAGGGGCGGACAAAAACATTCAGTACTTC.

CDR3 amino acids: CASSLWVAGIEETQYF. CDR3 sequence (DNA): TGCGCCAGCAGCTTGTGGGTAGCGGGAATCGAAGAGACCCAGTACTTC. The rearrangement links TRBV5-1 to TRBJ2-5; TRBD2 matches 8 bases. CDR3 length: 16 residues. The germline V gene encodes CDR1 SGHRS and CDR2 YFSETQ. Trimming cost V 1 base and J 3 bases; bases outside gene matches: 8.

The chain has TRBV29-1 and TRBJ2-7; 7 bases match TRBD2. This CDR3 has 13 amino acids. CDR1 and CDR2 from the germline V gene are SQVTM and ANQGSEA. The trim removed 4 bases at V and 0 bases at J, leaving 3 bases unmatched. CDR3 in DNA: TGCAGCGTTGGCGGGGGAAGCTCCTACGAGCAGTACTTC. Its translation is CSVGGGSSYEQYF.

The table lists this clone with a count of one. The J gene is TRBJ1-1, the V gene TRBV28, with no clear D. Germline V gives CDR1 MDHEN, CDR2 SYDVKM. The CDR3 length is 16 residues. Trimming removed 7 bases from V and 3 bases from J, with 21 bases in between. CDR3 amino acids: CASTPGGLGMDTEAFF. CDR3 DNA sequence: TGTGCCAGCACCCCCGGAGGCTTAGGGATGGACACTGAAGCTTTCTTT.

The chain couples TRBV4-3 to TRBJ2-7, with 11 bases matching TRBD1. Trimming took 4 bases from V and 2 from J; bases not matched to a gene: 1. From germline, CDR1 is LGHNA and CDR2 YSLEER. There are 14 residues in the CDR3. This chain's CDR3 is CASSLGQGAYEQYF. The CDR3 region has the DNA TGCGCCAGCAGCCTGGGACAGGGGGCCTACGAGCAGTACTTC.

V and J are TRBV11-3 and TRBJ2-1, with 9 bases fitting TRBD2. V was pared by 1 base and J by 8 bases, with 9 bases of the junction left unmatched. The CDR3 runs to 16 residues. Germline CDR1 SGHNT, CDR2 YENEEA. The CDR3: CASSLATGTSSDEQFF. The CDR3 bases are TGTGCCAGCAGCTTAGCCACCGGGACTAGCTCAGATGAGCAGTTCTTC.

V and J are TRBV27 and TRBJ2-7, with 9 bases aligning to TRBD1. The CDR3 runs to 16 residues. J gave up 3 bases and V 1 base, and 7 bases lay outside the gene matches. CDR1 and CDR2 (germline): MNHEY, SMNVEV (reference sequence). The CDR3 bases are TGTGCCAGCAGTTTATTCGGGACAGGGTCAAGCTACGAGCAGTACTTC. As protein: CASSLFGTGSSYEQYF.

This chain connects TRBV30 to TRBJ2-1; D is perhaps TRBD2 (6 bases). The V and J ends lost 0 bases and 4 bases respectively, with 10 bases between them. The CDR3 consists of 14 residues. CDR1 and CDR2 from the germline V gene are GTSNPN and SVGIG (reference sequence). This CDR3 is CAWSVQRAYNEQFF. The CDR3 DNA reads as TGTGCCTGGAGTGTCCAGCGGGCTTACAATGAGCAGTTCTTC.

The chain employs TRBV3-1 (or the pseudogene TRBV3-2) and TRBJ2-7; tentative D call: TRBD1 (5 bases). CDR1 is LGHDT, CDR2 YNNKEL, per germline (reference sequence). The CDR3 runs to 15 residues. Trimming pared 4 bases from V and 11 bases from J, leaving 24 bases between. The DNA for the CDR3 is TGTGCCAGCAGCCCTTCACTGGGGTCTCCCAGGGCGGAGTACTTC. Its protein product is CASSPSLGSPRAEYF.

The V call is TRBV5-1, the J call TRBJ1-2; a weak D match, TRBD1 (6 bases). Deletions cut 1 base from V and 8 bases from J, with 9 bases between. The CDR3 is 12 amino acids. Germline loops: CDR1 SGHRS, CDR2 YFSETQ. CDR3 sequence (DNA): TGCGCCAGCAGCTTGCCAGGGGAGGGCTACACCTTC. Translating it yields CASSLPGEGYTF.